The rows below give T cell receptor beta chains drawn from one sample of a study of shared clonotypes between healthy human individuals. Profiled with immunoSEQ multiplex PCR; TCRdb holds only in-frame clones, not every one. The sample carries hundreds of thousands of clones, 90% to 96% recorded once. Sequenced input: naive CD4+ T cells sorted from blood. These TCRs come from a woman aged 25 to 45 in good health. Each CDR3 is given with its conserved first and last residue.

V	J	CDR3
TRBV11-2	TRBJ1-2	CASSLVGFGGYTF
TRBV4-2	TRBJ2-5	CASSFKSGREETQYF
TRBV5-1	TRBJ2-6	CASSLAWSGANVLTF
TRBV7-7	TRBJ2-1	CASSLGDGRQFF
TRBV18	TRBJ2-7	CASSPWDSSYEQYF
TRBV7-9	TRBJ1-4	CASSLQGVSGEKLFF
TRBV11-1	TRBJ1-1	CASSLPRGRNTEAFF
TRBV19	TRBJ1-5	CASNPDISQDQPQHF
TRBV5-8	TRBJ1-4	CASSPGRDTTNEKLFF
TRBV11-3	TRBJ1-5	CASSPRDRDGKPQHF
TRBV19	TRBJ2-5	CASSISLFWRETQYF
TRBV5-1	TRBJ2-4	CASSSRTGGNIQYF
TRBV5-4	TRBJ1-1	CASSLAAGSFGTEAFF
TRBV14	TRBJ2-1	CASSQPEDRSGSYNEQFF
TRBV6-4	TRBJ2-1	CASSDSGAGSYNEQFF
TRBV11-3	TRBJ2-5	CASSLAPGQATYF
TRBV2	TRBJ2-3	CASSRTDTQYF
TRBV18	TRBJ2-5	CASSPPSGKEETQYF